This T cell receptor (beta chain) was sequenced during a study of blood T cells in healthy people across ages. Every sample gave at least 5 micrograms of total RNA when it was extracted. The table lists this clonotype with a few counts. Trimming stripped 3 bases from V and 7 bases from J, with 10 bases between. The CDR3 loop spans 13 amino acids. Germline loops: CDR1 SEHNR, CDR2 FQNEAQ (reference sequence). Primed by a sample-barcoded 5' primer and a J-beta primer mix, a second PCR proceeded for about 7 to 11 cycles. One entry per CDR3 protein, called by TCRdb with MiXCR from the 5' RACE reads. This sample has 700,000 to 900,000 distinct CDR3 sequences, with about 53% found just once.

Sequenced: blood. The V and J genes are TRBV7-9 and TRBJ2-1, with a weak D call TRBD2 (6 bases). The sequence was obtained from an elderly man in good health. CDR3 amino acids: CASSFGGGNEQFF. As DNA, the CDR3 is TGTGCCAGCAGCTTTGGCGGAGGGAATGAGCAGTTCTTC.